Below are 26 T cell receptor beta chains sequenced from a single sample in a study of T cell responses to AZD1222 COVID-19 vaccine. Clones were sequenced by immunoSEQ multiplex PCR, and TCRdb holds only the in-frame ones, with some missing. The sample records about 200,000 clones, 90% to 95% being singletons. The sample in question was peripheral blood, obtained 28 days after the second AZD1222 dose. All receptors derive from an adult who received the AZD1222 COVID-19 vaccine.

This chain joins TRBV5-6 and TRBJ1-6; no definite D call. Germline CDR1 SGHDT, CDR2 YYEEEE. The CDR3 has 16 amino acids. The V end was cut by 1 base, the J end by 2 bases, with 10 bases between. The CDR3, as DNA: TGTGCCAGCAGCTTGAGCGGACGGACCTATAATTCACCCCTCCACTTT. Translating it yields CASSLSGRTYNSPLHF.

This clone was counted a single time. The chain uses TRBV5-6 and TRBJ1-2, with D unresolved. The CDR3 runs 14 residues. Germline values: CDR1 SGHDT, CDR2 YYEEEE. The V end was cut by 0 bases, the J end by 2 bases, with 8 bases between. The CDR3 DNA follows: TGTGCCAGCAGCTTGGGAAGAAGAAACTATGGCTACACCTTC. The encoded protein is CASSLGRRNYGYTF.

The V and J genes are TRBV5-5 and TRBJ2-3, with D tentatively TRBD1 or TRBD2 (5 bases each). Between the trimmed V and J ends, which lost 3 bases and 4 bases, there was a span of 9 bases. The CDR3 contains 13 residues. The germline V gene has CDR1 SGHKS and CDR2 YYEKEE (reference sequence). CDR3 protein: CASSYPGPDTQYF. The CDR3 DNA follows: TGTGCCAGCAGCTACCCGGGACCAGATACGCAGTATTTT.

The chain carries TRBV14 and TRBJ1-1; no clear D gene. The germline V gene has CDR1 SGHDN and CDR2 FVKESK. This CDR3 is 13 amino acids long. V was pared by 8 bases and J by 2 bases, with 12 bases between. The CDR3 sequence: CASDDRVNTEAFF. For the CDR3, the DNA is TGTGCCAGCGATGACCGGGTAAACACTGAAGCTTTCTTT.

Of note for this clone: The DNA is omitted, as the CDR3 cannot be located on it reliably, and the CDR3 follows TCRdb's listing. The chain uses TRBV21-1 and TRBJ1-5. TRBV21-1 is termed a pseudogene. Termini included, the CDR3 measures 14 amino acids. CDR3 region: CASSPYGCNQPQHF.

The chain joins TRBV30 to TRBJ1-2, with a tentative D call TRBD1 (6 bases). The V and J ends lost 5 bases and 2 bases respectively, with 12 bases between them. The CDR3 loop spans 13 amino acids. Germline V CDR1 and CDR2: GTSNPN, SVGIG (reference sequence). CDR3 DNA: TGTGCCTGGGCCCCCAGGGGAAACTATGGCTACACCTTC. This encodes CAWAPRGNYGYTF.

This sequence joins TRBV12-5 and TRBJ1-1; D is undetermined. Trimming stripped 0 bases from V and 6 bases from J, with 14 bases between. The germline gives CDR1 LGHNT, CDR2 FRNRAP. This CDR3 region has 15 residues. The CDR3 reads CASGLVRERLSEAFF. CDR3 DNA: TGTGCTAGTGGTTTGGTACGTGAGCGCCTTTCTGAAGCTTTCTTT.

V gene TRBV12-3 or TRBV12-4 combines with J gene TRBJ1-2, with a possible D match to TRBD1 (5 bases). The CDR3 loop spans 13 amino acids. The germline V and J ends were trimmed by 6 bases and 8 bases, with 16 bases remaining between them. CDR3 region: CASSLTVGRGYTF. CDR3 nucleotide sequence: TGTGCCAGCAGCCTGACAGTAGGTAGGGGCTACACCTTC.

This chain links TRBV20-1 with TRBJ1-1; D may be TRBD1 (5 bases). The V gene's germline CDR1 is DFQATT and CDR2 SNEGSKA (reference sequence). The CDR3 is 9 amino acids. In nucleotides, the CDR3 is TGCAGGCCCGGGGGTGAAGCTTTCTTT. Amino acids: CRPGGEAFF.

The CDR3 coding sequence is TGTGCCAGCAGCCGCTACCTAATCCAGGGTGGGGAAAAACTGTTTTTT. It specifies CASSRYLIQGGEKLFF. The chain joins TRBV5-5 to TRBJ1-4; a weak D match, TRBD1 (5 bases). There are 16 residues in the CDR3. Germline CDR1 SGHKS, CDR2 YYEKEE (reference sequence). V was pared by 4 bases and J by 8 bases, with 21 bases between.

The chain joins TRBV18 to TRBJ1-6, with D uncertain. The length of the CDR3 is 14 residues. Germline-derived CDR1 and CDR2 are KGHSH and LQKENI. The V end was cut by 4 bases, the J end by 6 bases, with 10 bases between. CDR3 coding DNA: TGTGCCAGCTCACGTGAGGGCTTTAATTCACCCCTCCACTTT. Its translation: CASSREGFNSPLHF. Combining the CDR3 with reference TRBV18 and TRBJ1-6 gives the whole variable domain NAGVMQNPRHLVRRRGQEARLRCSPMKGHSHVYWYRQLPEEGLKFMVYLQKENIIDESGMPKERFSAEFPKEGPSILRIQQVVRGDSAAYFCASSREGFNSPLHFGNGTRLTVT.

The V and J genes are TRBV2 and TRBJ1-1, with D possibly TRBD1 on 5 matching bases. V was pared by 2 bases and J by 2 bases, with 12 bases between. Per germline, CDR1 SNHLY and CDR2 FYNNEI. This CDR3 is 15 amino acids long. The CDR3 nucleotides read TGTGCCAGCAGTGAAAGAGCAGGGCCAAACACTGAAGCTTTCTTT. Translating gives CASSERAGPNTEAFF.

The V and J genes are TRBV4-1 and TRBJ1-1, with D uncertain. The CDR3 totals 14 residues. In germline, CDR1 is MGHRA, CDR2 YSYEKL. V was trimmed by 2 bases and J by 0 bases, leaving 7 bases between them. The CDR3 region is CASSQQVMNTEAFF. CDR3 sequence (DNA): TGCGCCAGCAGCCAACAGGTCATGAACACTGAAGCTTTCTTT.

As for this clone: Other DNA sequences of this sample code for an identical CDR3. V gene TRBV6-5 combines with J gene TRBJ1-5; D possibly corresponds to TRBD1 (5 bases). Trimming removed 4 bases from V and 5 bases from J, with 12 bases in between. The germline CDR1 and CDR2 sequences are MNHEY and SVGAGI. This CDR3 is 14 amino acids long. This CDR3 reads CASSSGQGDQPQHF. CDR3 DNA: TGTGCCAGCAGTTCGGGGCAGGGAGATCAGCCCCAGCATTTT.

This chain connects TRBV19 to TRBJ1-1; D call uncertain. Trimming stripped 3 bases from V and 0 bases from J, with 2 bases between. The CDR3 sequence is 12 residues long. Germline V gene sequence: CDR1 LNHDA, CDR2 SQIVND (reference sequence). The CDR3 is CASSMLNTEAFF. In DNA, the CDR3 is TGTGCCAGTAGTATGCTGAACACTGAAGCTTTCTTT. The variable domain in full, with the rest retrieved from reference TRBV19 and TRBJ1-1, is DGGITQSPKYLFRKEGQNVTLSCEQNLNHDAMYWYRQDPGQGLRLIYYSQIVNDFQKGDIAEGYSVSREKKESFPLTVTSAQKNPTAFYLCASSMLNTEAFFGQGTRLTVV.

CDR3: CAISRQGRQPQHF. CDR3 DNA: TGTGCCATCAGCAGACAGGGTCGGCAGCCCCAGCATTTT. The rearrangement uses TRBV10-3 and TRBJ1-5; 7 bases map to TRBD1. With 6 bases clipped from V and 7 bases from J, the junction kept 6 bases outside the gene matches. The CDR3 sequence is 13 residues long. Per germline, CDR1 ENHRY and CDR2 SYGVKD.

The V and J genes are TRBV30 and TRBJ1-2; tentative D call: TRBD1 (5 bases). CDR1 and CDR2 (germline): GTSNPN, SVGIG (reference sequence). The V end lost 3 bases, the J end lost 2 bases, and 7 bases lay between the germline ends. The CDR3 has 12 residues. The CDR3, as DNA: TGTGCCTGGAGGGGGGAGAACTATGGCTACACCTTC. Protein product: CAWRGENYGYTF.

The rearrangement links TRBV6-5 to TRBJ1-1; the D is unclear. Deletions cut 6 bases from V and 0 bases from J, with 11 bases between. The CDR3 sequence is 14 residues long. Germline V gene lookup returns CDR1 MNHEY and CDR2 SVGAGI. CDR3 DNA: TGTGCCAGCAGATCCTACAGTCTGAACACTGAAGCTTTCTTT. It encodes CASRSYSLNTEAFF.

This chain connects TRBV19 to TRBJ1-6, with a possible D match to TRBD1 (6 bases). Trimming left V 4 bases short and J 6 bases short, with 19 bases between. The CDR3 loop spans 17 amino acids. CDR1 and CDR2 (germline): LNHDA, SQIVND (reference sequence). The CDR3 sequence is CASSKRSRDTSNSPLHF. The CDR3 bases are TGTGCCAGTAGTAAGCGGTCGCGGGACACCTCTAATTCACCCCTCCACTTT.

The CDR3 DNA follows: TGTGCCAGCAGTTATAACAGCTATGGCTACACCTTC. Translation gives CASSYNSYGYTF. The rearrangement links TRBV28 to TRBJ1-2; D is unclear. The CDR3 has 12 residues. V was cut by 4 bases and J by 4 bases, with 7 bases left in between. Per germline, CDR1 MDHEN and CDR2 SYDVKM.

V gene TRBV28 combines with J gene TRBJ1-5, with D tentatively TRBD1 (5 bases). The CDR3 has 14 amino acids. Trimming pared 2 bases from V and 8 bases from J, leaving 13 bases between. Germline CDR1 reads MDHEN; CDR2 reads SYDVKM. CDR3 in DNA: TGTGCCAGCAGTTTAGATGACAGATCTGAGCCCCAGCATTTT. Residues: CASSLDDRSEPQHF.

CDR3 sequence: CASRSESYEQYF. CDR3 in DNA: TGTGCCAGCAGATCGGAGTCCTACGAGCAGTACTTC. The chain recombines TRBV2 with TRBJ2-7; D not resolved. The CDR3 has 12 amino acids. Per germline, CDR1 SNHLY and CDR2 FYNNEI. The V end lost 6 bases, the J end lost 1 base, and 7 bases lay between the germline ends.

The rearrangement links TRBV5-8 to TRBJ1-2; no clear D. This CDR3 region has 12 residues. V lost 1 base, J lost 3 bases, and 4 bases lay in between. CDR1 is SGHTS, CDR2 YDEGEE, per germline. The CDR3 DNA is TGTGCCAGCAGCTTGACAGACTATGGCTACACCTTC. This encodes CASSLTDYGYTF.

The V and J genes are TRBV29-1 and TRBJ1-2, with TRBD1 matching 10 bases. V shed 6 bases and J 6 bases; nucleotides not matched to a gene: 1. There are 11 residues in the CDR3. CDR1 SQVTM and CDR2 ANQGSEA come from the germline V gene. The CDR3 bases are TGCAGCGTCGGGACAGGGGATGGCTACACCTTC. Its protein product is CSVGTGDGYTF.

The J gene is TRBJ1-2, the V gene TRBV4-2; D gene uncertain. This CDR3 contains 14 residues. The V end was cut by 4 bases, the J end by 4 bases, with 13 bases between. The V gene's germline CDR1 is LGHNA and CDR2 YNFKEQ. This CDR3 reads CASSPRRAGYGYTF. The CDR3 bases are TGTGCCAGCAGCCCAAGGCGAGCGGGCTATGGCTACACCTTC.

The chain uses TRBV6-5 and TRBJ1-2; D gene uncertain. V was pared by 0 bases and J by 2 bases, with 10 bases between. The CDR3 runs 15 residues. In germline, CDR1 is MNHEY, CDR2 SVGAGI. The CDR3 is CASSYSIGVNYGYTF. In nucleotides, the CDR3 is TGTGCCAGCAGTTACTCGATCGGGGTCAACTATGGCTACACCTTC.